Described below is a single T cell receptor (beta chain) sequence and its context. In this sample, this clone turned up once. Its antigen specificity is not known. The input lacks base qualities; no much larger clone sits a single base away. Other DNA sequences in the same sample also yield this CDR3. This specimen's time point label, interpreted: cycle 2 day 1 (C2D1) of nivolumab. Every trial patient had relapsed following autologous stem cell transplantation, and prior brentuximab vedotin exposure was what differed among cohorts A, B and C. The trial cohort comprised some 60 patients with relapsed/refractory classical Hodgkin lymphoma whose best overall responses were complete response, partial response or progressive disease. In the multi-cohort phase II CheckMate 205 trial, trial patients received single-agent nivolumab. An independent review committee assessed best overall response using the 2007 International Working Group response criteria. Trial PBMCs were collected just before the start of nivolumab (C1D1) and during therapy at cycle 2 day 1 and cycle 4 day 1. Peripheral blood was collected in 8 mL Vacutainer Cell Preparation Tubes, from which PBMCs were isolated by centrifugation and then cryopreserved.

This record belongs to a study of PD-1 blockade in classical Hodgkin lymphoma (dated by TCRdb to about 2020). About the investigation overall: Nivolumab dosing was 3 mg/kg intravenously every 2 weeks, continuing until either disease progression or unacceptable toxicity. To define a peripheral blood immune signature of response to PD-1 blockade in classical Hodgkin lymphoma, the study combined TCR beta sequencing with CyTOF. Findings and caveats that apply to the study as a whole: CD4+ but not CD8+ TCR diversity rose significantly by C4D1 (p=0.0027 vs p=0.16), most apparent in complete responders (p=0.02). Baseline diversity similar to that of newly diagnosed patients was observed in trial patients achieving complete response, whereas significantly lower diversity was observed in partial responders and progressors. Baseline TCR diversity was reported as lower in newly diagnosed patients than in healthy donors, and lower still in relapsed/refractory patients. The study was limited to a single clinical trial cohort, and causes of repertoire differences, possibly disease activity or prior therapy, remained undefined. Diversity was lower in patients who began nivolumab less than 1 year after ASCT, so these patients were left out of later analyses to avoid confounding by immune reconstitution.

Genomic DNA was extracted with the Qiagen DNeasy kit from unsorted PBMCs and from negatively selected CD4+ and CD8+ fractions. TCR beta CDR3 regions were subjected to amplification by immunoSEQ multiplex PCR with primers that anneal to V and J segments. A synthetic immune receptor repertoire was used to minimize amplification bias, and any remaining bias was removed computationally after sequencing. The authors' pipeline ran thus. Custom Python scripts were used to quantify repertoire diversity as the Shannon entropy index. Unsorted, CD4+ and CD8+ repertoires were examined separately, except in combined analyses, for which CD4+ and CD8+ sequences were merged in silico. Clonal expansion was defined as at least a 2-fold frequency increase after treatment relative to C1D1, with a pseudocount of 0.5 for undetected baseline clones. Singleton clones were defined as clones with 0 or 1 copy at C1D1, and non-singleton clones were defined as clones with 2 or more copies. Clones expanded in unsorted samples were assigned a CD4+, CD8+ or unknown annotation through matching of protein sequences in sorted samples from the same patient. Diversity changes from C1D1 to C4D1 were tested in paired samples using Wilcoxon tests. Held by TCRdb, this immuneACCESS table contains in-frame sequences only and omits some clones. Under half of the omission traces to an unresolved V gene where checked; the cause of the rest is unknown. From that table come the V and J calls and clone size; the DNA was used to work out D and trimming. The sample has over 85,000 clones on record, about four fifths of them singletons. About 15% of the sample goes to the ten largest clones.

The CDR3, from cysteine to phenylalanine, totals 14 residues. Only the CDR3 part of the read is kept: 42 bases, read in frame from the first base. The germline V gene (reference sequence) provides CDR1 LNHDA and CDR2 SQIVND. V is trimmed back by 1 base and J by 1 base, and the junction contains 0 bases that no gene match accounts for. The source was peripheral blood mononuclear cells (PBMCs), collected before the second cycle of nivolumab. The source is a human donor with classical Hodgkin lymphoma. The rearrangement joined TRBV19 to TRBJ2-7, with 8 middle bases fitting TRBD2. The CDR3 corresponds to CASSIAGGSYEQYF. The sequenced DNA is TGTGCCAGTAGTATAGCGGGAGGGTCCTACGAGCAGTACTTC. Beyond the CDR3, the reference TRBV19 and TRBJ2-7 genes provide the residues; the full variable domain reads: DGGITQSPKYLFRKEGQNVTLSCEQNLNHDAMYWYRQDPGQGLRLIYYSQIVNDFQKGDIAEGYSVSREKKESFPLTVTSAQKNPTAFYLCASSIAGGSYEQYFGPGTRLTVT.